The next 16 T cell receptor beta chains were all read from a single sample in a study of tissue T cells after allogeneic stem cell transplantation. The table came from immunoSEQ multiplex PCR; TCRdb's copy has only in-frame clones and leaves some out. Altogether about 48,000 clones are present, about three quarters being singletons, with the ten largest covering 0.5% to 0.6%. Sequencing used sorted cells pooled from one or two spleens. The origin of the receptors is a pool of C57BL/6 mice in good health.

On this clone itself: Gene names follow the mouse nomenclature. The CDR3 bases that were read are TGTGCCAGCAGCCTTGAGGGGGATTCGCCCCTCTAC. Protein product: CASSLEGDSPLY. The CDR3, in full, reads CASSLEGDSPLYF. The V gene is TRBV3, the J gene TRBJ1-6; weak D call: TRBD1 (6 bases). Sequencing ends 1 residue short of the CDR3 end; the germline J gene provides the rest. TRBJ1-6 qualifies as an ORF whose function is uncertain. The V end lost 5 bases, the J end lost 8 bases, and 10 bases lay between the germline ends. This CDR3 spans 13 amino acids. The germline V gene has CDR1 SNHLY and CDR2 FYNGKV (reference sequence).

As regards this clone: Genes and germline are mouse. The CDR3 extends 1 residue past the end of the read, so its final part is completed from the germline J gene. The chain couples TRBV3 to TRBJ1-1, with 7 bases lining up with TRBD1. Germline V CDR1 and CDR2: SNHLY, FYNGKV (reference sequence). Losses at the gene ends were 4 bases for V and 4 bases for J; bases not matched to a gene: 6. This CDR3 comprises 14 residues. Here the CDR3 reads CASSSTGRGTEVFF. The sequenced part of the CDR3 DNA is TGTGCCAGCAGCTCGACAGGGAGGGGCACAGAAGTCTTC.

Comment on this clone: Gene names are mouse gene names. The sequence runs out 1 residue before the end of the CDR3; the remainder is reconstructed from the germline J gene. The rearrangement joins TRBV19 to TRBJ2-1; TRBD1 is a possible D gene (6 bases). Germline-derived CDR1 and CDR2 are FNHDT and SITEND (reference sequence). With 4 bases removed from V and 4 bases from J, the gap between germline ends came to 12 bases. This CDR3 region has 14 residues. The chain's CDR3 is CASSRRDKYAEQFF. The CDR3 DNA, read in part, is TGTGCCAGCAGTCGCCGGGACAAATATGCTGAGCAGTTC.

This clone was recorded a few times. Gene names denote mouse genes. Coverage ceases 1 residue before the CDR3 finishes, and the germline J gene fills in the end. The chain is built from TRBV3 and TRBJ2-7; TRBD2 matches at 13 bases. CDR1 is SNHLY, CDR2 FYNGKV, per germline (reference sequence). The length of the CDR3 is 13 residues. V lost 5 bases to trimming and J lost 6 bases; unmatched junction nucleotides: 1. CDR3 in amino acids: CASSRDWGGEQYF. The DNA read from the CDR3 is TGTGCCAGCAGCCGGGACTGGGGGGGTGAACAGTAC.

This clone has just a few counts. Gene names are mouse gene names. The sequence runs out 1 residue before the end of the CDR3; the remainder is reconstructed from the germline J gene. The rearrangement uses TRBV31 and TRBJ2-1, with D possibly matching TRBD1 (6 bases). This CDR3 spans 14 amino acids. The V gene lost 0 bases and the J gene lost 1 base, with 7 bases spanning the gap. CDR1 and CDR2 from the germline V gene are GKSSPN and SITVG. The sequenced CDR3 bases are TGTGCCTGGAGTCTAGGGACAAACTATGCTGAGCAGTTC. Protein product: CAWSLGTNYAEQF. In full, the CDR3 reads CAWSLGTNYAEQFF.

This clone appeared a single time. The gene names given are mouse names. From the germline J gene comes the end of the CDR3, since the read stops 1 residue before it. This chain connects TRBV20 to TRBJ1-1; D gene uncertain. Germline-derived CDR1 and CDR2 are GFQATS and STVNSAI. The germline V and J ends were trimmed by 2 bases and 0 bases, with 7 bases remaining between them. The CDR3 extends over 13 amino acids. The covered CDR3 bases are TGTGGTGCTAGGACAGATGCAAACACAGAAGTCTTC. Residues: CGARTDANTEVF. The CDR3, in full, reads CGARTDANTEVFF.

A word on this clone: Gene labels here are mouse ones. Coverage ceases 1 residue before the CDR3 finishes, and the germline J gene fills in the end. The chain is built from TRBV5 and TRBJ2-1, with 7 bases lining up with TRBD1. CDR3 size: 15 residues. CDR1 is LGHNA, CDR2 YNLKQL, per germline (reference sequence). V dropped 0 bases and J dropped 1; count of bases not matched to a gene: 0. The part of the CDR3 DNA that was read is TGTGCCAGCAGCCAAGAACAGGGGAACTATGCTGAGCAGTTC. This codes for CASSQEQGNYAEQF. The CDR3 reads in full as CASSQEQGNYAEQFF.

A remark on this clone: Gene names are the mouse ones. The read ends 1 residue before the CDR3 terminus; that terminus is restored from the germline J gene. The gene calls are TRBV16 and TRBJ2-5, with a weak D call TRBD1 (6 bases). Germline CDR1 reads SGHSA; CDR2 reads FRNQAP. Trimming pared 5 bases from V and 10 bases from J, leaving 16 bases between. This CDR3 region has 13 residues. The CDR3 protein is CASSLGQQPPQYF. The part of the CDR3 DNA that was read is TGTGCAAGCAGCCTTGGACAGCAACCCCCCCAGTAC.

This clone was observed a few times. These gene names are mouse names. Sequencing ends 1 residue short of the CDR3 end; the germline J gene provides the rest. Other DNA sequences within the sample encode an identical CDR3. The rearrangement links TRBV12-2 to TRBJ1-5; TRBD1 matches 7 bases. CDR1 is SGHLS, CDR2 HYDKME, per germline. V was clipped by 1 base and J by 1 base; unmatched bases: 0. The CDR3 contains 14 residues. This CDR3 reads CASSLGQNNQAPLF. The covered CDR3 bases are TGTGCCAGCTCTCTGGGACAGAACAACCAGGCTCCGCTT.

For this clone: Gene names follow the mouse nomenclature. The read stops 1 residue short of the end of the CDR3; the missing end is completed from the germline J gene. The chain uses TRBV13-2 and TRBJ2-5; 10 nucleotides agree with TRBD2. Trimming at V came to 2 bases and at J to 0 bases, leaving 0 bases not matched to a gene. Germline CDR1 and CDR2: NNHNN and SYGAGS (reference sequence). The CDR3 contains 15 residues. The CDR3 loop is CASGETGGNQDTQYF. CDR3 DNA, as far as it was read: TGTGCCAGCGGTGAGACTGGGGGGAACCAAGACACCCAGTAC.

Comment on this clone: The gene names here belong to mouse. The read gets to within 1 residue of the CDR3 end, and the germline J gene fills in the rest. The chain combines TRBV19 with TRBJ1-1; TRBD1 matches 8 bases. J was trimmed by 3 bases and V by 2 bases; bases with no gene match: 9. The CDR3 loop spans 16 amino acids. Germline V lookup: CDR1 FNHDT, CDR2 SITEND (reference sequence). CDR3: CASSMGAGGAYTEVFF. The CDR3 bases that were read are TGTGCCAGCAGTATGGGGGCAGGGGGCGCTTACACAGAAGTCTTC. The full variable domain, completed using reference TRBV19 and TRBJ1-1, is GGIITQTPKFLIGQEGQKLTLKCQQNFNHDTMYWYRQDSGKGLRLIYYSITENDLQKGDLSEGYDASREKKSSFSLTVTSAQKNEMAVFLCASSMGAGGAYTEVFFGKGTRLTVV.

About this clone: Genes and germline come from the mouse. Read data end 1 residue before the CDR3 end; the end is taken from the germline J gene. The sample contains more than one DNA sequence encoding this CDR3. The chain recombines TRBV20 with TRBJ1-5; no clear D gene. CDR3 length equals 12 residues. V lost 1 base, J lost 1 base, and 2 bases lay in between. Germline V gives CDR1 GFQATS, CDR2 STVNSAI. The part of the CDR3 DNA that was read is TGTGGTGCTAGGGGGAACAACCAGGCTCCGCTT. Its protein product is CGARGNNQAPL. The whole CDR3 reads CGARGNNQAPLF.

A word on this clone: Genes here carry mouse names. The missing CDR3 end, 1 residue past where the read stops, is filled in from the germline J gene. V usage is TRBV16 and J usage is TRBJ1-1; D is perhaps TRBD1 (6 bases). The ends were cut back, 2 bases at V and 5 bases at J, with 9 bases in the middle. CDR3 length equals 13 residues. Germline V gives CDR1 SGHSA, CDR2 FRNQAP. The CDR3 loop reads CASSLQQGTEVFF. The CDR3 DNA, read in part, is TGTGCAAGCAGCTTACAACAGGGAACAGAAGTCTTC. The full variable domain, with the rest looked up from reference TRBV16 and TRBJ1-1, is NAGVIQTPRHKVTGKGQEATLWCEPISGHSAVFWYRQTIVQGLEFLTYFRNQAPIDDSGMPKERFSAQMPNQSHSTLKIQSTQPQDSAVYLCASSLQQGTEVFFGKGTRLTVV.

Points on this clone: Any gene name here is a mouse gene name. Sequencing ends 1 residue short of the CDR3 end; the germline J gene provides the rest. J is TRBJ2-2 and V is TRBV16; weak D call: TRBD2 (5 bases). CDR1 is SGHSA and CDR2 is FRNQAP in the germline V gene. Trimming stripped 5 bases from V and 0 bases from J, with 10 bases between. This CDR3 spans 15 amino acids. The CDR3 loop reads CASSRLGANTGQLYF. Incomplete CDR3 DNA: TGTGCAAGCAGCCGGCTGGGAGCAAACACCGGGCAGCTCTAC. The variable domain in full, completed from reference TRBV16 and TRBJ2-2, reads NAGVIQTPRHKVTGKGQEATLWCEPISGHSAVFWYRQTIVQGLEFLTYFRNQAPIDDSGMPKERFSAQMPNQSHSTLKIQSTQPQDSAVYLCASSRLGANTGQLYFGEGSKLTVL.

On this clone itself: The germline and genes are mouse ones. The read falls 1 residue short of the CDR3 end, and the missing part is taken from the germline J gene. The chain uses TRBV19 and TRBJ2-3, with TRBD2 matching 10 bases. Germline CDR1 FNHDT, CDR2 SITEND (reference sequence). The J segment lost 0 bases and the V segment lost 4 bases, leaving 5 bases of the junction unmatched. The CDR3 length is 16 residues. This CDR3 is CASSPRLGGSAETLYF. The part of the CDR3 DNA that was read is TGTGCCAGCAGTCCCCGACTGGGGGGTAGTGCAGAAACGCTGTAT. The full variable domain, in which reference TRBV19 and TRBJ2-3 provide the parts outside the CDR3, is GGIITQTPKFLIGQEGQKLTLKCQQNFNHDTMYWYRQDSGKGLRLIYYSITENDLQKGDLSEGYDASREKKSSFSLTVTSAQKNEMAVFLCASSPRLGGSAETLYFGSGTRLTVL.

Note on this clone: Gene names denote mouse genes. The observed sequence ends 1 residue before the CDR3 terminus, with the missing tail filled in from the germline J gene. The chain is built from TRBV12-2 and TRBJ2-4; D remains ambiguous. Trimming stripped 0 bases from V and 0 bases from J, with 3 bases between. From germline, CDR1 is SGHLS and CDR2 HYDKME. The CDR3 has 13 residues. Here the CDR3 reads CASSLDSQNTLYF. Incomplete CDR3 DNA: TGTGCCAGCTCTCTCGACAGTCAAAACACCTTGTAC.